The present T cell receptor (beta chain) was sequenced within a study of cytomegalovirus exposure and HLA in healthy donors. Notes on the study in general: Researchers reported that three CMV-associated chains were confirmed in vitro as CMV antigen-specific. An analysis was carried out later, and it reportedly showed fewer N-insertions in an Asian-associated ancestry cluster than the approximately 700-donor mean.

The CDR3 is made up of 16 amino acids. With V trimmed by 5 bases and J by 2 bases, 7 bases remained unmatched. Germline V gene lookup returns CDR1 MNHEY and CDR2 SMNVEV (reference sequence). Amplification used 60 Vbeta primers and 13 Jbeta primers. TCRdb's copy holds only in-frame clones and misses some; the assay was immunoSEQ multiplex PCR. Counted here are tens of thousands of clones, around 72% occurring once; the ten biggest clones make up about 12%. With regard to this clone: Its target is not known.

V is TRBV27 and J is TRBJ2-2; TRBD1 matches 8 bases. The TCR was taken from a woman aged 40-49 years in good health and CMV-seropositive. Sequenced material: PBMCs. The CDR3 here is CASSALDRANTGELFF. The CDR3 region has the DNA TGTGCCAGCAGTGCCTTGGACAGGGCAAACACCGGGGAGCTGTTTTTT.